One and the same sample provided the 20 T cell receptor beta chains below, sequenced in a study of blood T cell repertoires in COVID-19. Data came from immunoSEQ multiplex PCR; TCRdb stores just in-frame clones and leaves some out. The data show about 130,000 clones, 84% seen once. The sequencing sample was made of peripheral blood. These receptors all stem from a human donor in a cohort sampled during active COVID-19.

The V call is TRBV27, the J call TRBJ1-5, with no clear D. The CDR3 has 15 residues. Trimming stripped 4 bases from V and 8 bases from J, with 18 bases between. Germline CDR1 reads MNHEY; CDR2 reads SMNVEV (reference sequence). The DNA of the CDR3 is TGTGCCAGCAGTTCGGGATCGGGGAAAATCAAGCCCCAGCATTTT. Residues: CASSSGSGKIKPQHF.

CDR3 sequence (DNA): TGTGCCATCAGTGCTCAGGGAAACAAGAACACTGAAGCTTTCTTT. This codes for CAISAQGNKNTEAFF. This rearrangement joins TRBV10-3 to TRBJ1-1; weak D call: TRBD1 (5 bases). Germline V CDR1 and CDR2: ENHRY, SYGVKD. The CDR3 contains 15 residues. Trimming left V 4 bases short and J 1 base short, with 13 bases between.

The chain recombines TRBV18 with TRBJ1-1; D remains ambiguous. The CDR3 length is 16 residues. Trimming stripped 2 bases from V and 4 bases from J, with 17 bases between. Germline CDR1 KGHSH, CDR2 LQKENI. The CDR3: CASSPEWATVFTEAFF. CDR3 sequence (DNA): TGTGCCAGCTCACCAGAATGGGCTACTGTCTTCACTGAAGCTTTCTTT.

V is TRBV19 and J is TRBJ2-7; perhaps TRBD2 as D (5 bases). Germline loops: CDR1 LNHDA, CDR2 SQIVND (reference sequence). The CDR3 length is 14 residues. Trimming stripped 4 bases from V and 2 bases from J, with 12 bases between. The CDR3 DNA is TGTGCCAGTAGTACGGGGTTGGGGACCTACGAGCAGTACTTC. This translates into CASSTGLGTYEQYF.

V is TRBV5-6 and J is TRBJ2-4; TRBD1 matches at 7 bases. The V and J ends lost 1 base and 3 bases, in that order; junction bases with no gene match: 4. In germline, CDR1 is SGHDT, CDR2 YYEEEE. This CDR3 is 15 amino acids long. The CDR3 here is CASSLLRGLKNIQYF. CDR3 nucleotide sequence: TGTGCCAGCAGCTTGTTAAGGGGGCTCAAAAACATTCAGTACTTC.

This clone was seen more than once but under ten times. The chain is built from TRBV5-5 and TRBJ1-1; D gene uncertain. The CDR3 extends over 15 amino acids. Germline V gene lookup returns CDR1 SGHKS and CDR2 YYEKEE (reference sequence). V lost 0 bases, J lost 4 bases, and 13 bases lay in between. The CDR3 sequence is CASSLGRVVVTEAFF. Written as DNA, the CDR3 is TGTGCCAGCAGCTTGGGGAGAGTTGTAGTCACTGAAGCTTTCTTT.

The chain combines TRBV6-5 with TRBJ2-7; TRBD2 matches at 10 bases. The J segment lost 5 bases and the V segment lost 6 bases, leaving 10 bases of the junction unmatched. The germline V gene encodes CDR1 MNHEY and CDR2 SVGAGI. This CDR3 is built from 15 residues. CDR3 sequence (DNA): TGTGCCAGCAGACGCGAGCGGGGGGGCTCGGACGAGCAGTACTTC. Its translation: CASRRERGGSDEQYF.

This chain joins TRBV12-3 or TRBV12-4 and TRBJ1-2, with a tentative D call TRBD1 (5 bases). The CDR3 runs to 13 residues. The V end was cut by 9 bases, the J end by 3 bases, with 14 bases between. In DNA form, the CDR3 reads TGTGCCAGTAACCGAGACAGCCACTATGGCTACACCTTC. Protein: CASNRDSHYGYTF.

The CDR3 reads CASSAQGNSPLHF. In DNA, the CDR3 is TGTGCCAGTAGTGCCCAGGGGAATTCACCCCTCCACTTT. The J gene is TRBJ1-6, the V gene TRBV19; possibly TRBD1 for D (6 bases). This CDR3 has 13 amino acids. Germline CDR1 and CDR2: LNHDA and SQIVND (reference sequence). Trimming cost V 5 bases and J 7 bases, with 9 bases left between them.

This clone is a singleton in its sample. This chain connects TRBV12-3 or TRBV12-4 to TRBJ2-3; possible D gene TRBD1, 6 bases. The length of the CDR3 is 13 residues. Deletions cut 8 bases from V and 0 bases from J, with 9 bases between. The CDR3 sequence: CASSRGSTDTQYF. The CDR3 coding sequence is TGTGCCAGCTCCAGGGGTAGCACAGATACGCAGTATTTT.

The chain links TRBV7-8 to TRBJ1-5; 9 bases map to TRBD1. J was trimmed by 3 bases and V by 4 bases; bases with no gene match: 4. CDR1 and CDR2 (germline): SGHVS, FQNEAQ. The CDR3 has 15 residues. The CDR3 here is CASSSTGGFNQPQHF. The CDR3 nucleotides read TGTGCCAGCAGCTCGACAGGGGGATTCAATCAGCCCCAGCATTTT.

This chain uses TRBV3-1 (or the pseudogene TRBV3-2) with TRBJ2-7, with 7 positions matching TRBD1. CDR3 length: 13 residues. Trimming removed 4 bases from V and 3 bases from J; junction bases left unmatched: 3. Germline CDR1 is LGHDT and CDR2 is YNNKEL (reference sequence). The CDR3 reads CASSLRTGYEQYF. As DNA, the CDR3 is TGTGCCAGCAGCCTCCGGACAGGCTACGAGCAGTACTTC.

This clone was detected once. The chain couples TRBV5-1 to TRBJ2-5; 8 bases line up with TRBD1. The CDR3 is 14 residues long. Germline loops: CDR1 SGHRS, CDR2 YFSETQ. V was clipped by 3 bases and J by 5 bases; unmatched bases: 6. The CDR3 region is CASSSRTGRETQYF. CDR3 DNA: TGCGCCAGCAGCTCGAGGACAGGGCGGGAGACCCAGTACTTC.

V usage is TRBV6-5 and J usage is TRBJ1-2; tentative D call: TRBD1 (5 bases). Germline V gives CDR1 MNHEY, CDR2 SVGAGI. The length of the CDR3 is 15 residues. The germline V and J ends were trimmed by 7 bases and 4 bases, with 19 bases remaining between them. The CDR3 DNA follows: TGTGCCAGCACCGACGGGGGGGGAAGCGGCTATGGCTACACCTTC. This gives the protein CASTDGGGSGYGYTF.

The genes are TRBV2 and TRBJ1-2; TRBD1 might be the D (5 bases). Germline loops: CDR1 SNHLY, CDR2 FYNNEI. The length of the CDR3 is 15 residues. The V and J ends lost 7 bases and 3 bases respectively, with 18 bases between them. The CDR3 region has the DNA TGTGCCAGCAAGGTTGAGCAAGGGGCAGACTATGGCTACACCTTC. Translation gives CASKVEQGADYGYTF.

The rearrangement links TRBV27 to TRBJ2-7; 9 bases fit TRBD1. The CDR3 extends over 17 amino acids. The germline V gene has CDR1 MNHEY and CDR2 SMNVEV (reference sequence). Trimming at V came to 2 bases and at J to 0 bases, leaving 8 bases not matched to a gene. CDR3 nucleotides: TGTGCCAGCAGTTTAGAACTCCCGGGACAGGGCTCCTACGAGCAGTACTTC. It specifies CASSLELPGQGSYEQYF.

This chain uses TRBV9 with TRBJ2-3; D perhaps matches TRBD1 (5 bases). V lost 3 bases, J lost 10 bases, and 18 bases lay in between. The CDR3 is made up of 14 amino acids. The germline CDR1 and CDR2 sequences are SGDLS and YYNGEE. The CDR3 is CASSALEGQWPQYF. CDR3 nucleotides: TGTGCCAGCAGCGCGCTCGAAGGACAATGGCCGCAGTATTTT. The full variable domain, in which reference TRBV9 and TRBJ2-3 provide the parts outside the CDR3, is DSGVTQTPKHLITATGQRVTLRCSPRSGDLSVYWYQQSLDQGLQFLIQYYNGEERAKGNILERFSAQQFPDLHSELNLSSLELGDSALYFCASSALEGQWPQYFGPGTRLTVL.

The rearrangement joins TRBV6-1 to TRBJ2-7; TRBD1 matches at 12 bases. V gave up 2 bases and J gave up 5 bases; unmatched junction bases: 13. The CDR3 is 18 residues long. CDR1 is MNHNS, CDR2 SASEGT, per germline. The CDR3 region is CASSEKHGRDRGPDEQYF. The CDR3 bases are TGTGCCAGCAGTGAAAAGCACGGCCGGGACAGGGGGCCGGACGAGCAGTACTTC.

The chain has TRBV19 and TRBJ1-4; 8 bases map to TRBD1. With 8 bases clipped from V and 1 base from J, the junction kept 3 bases outside the gene matches. The CDR3 runs to 14 residues. CDR1 is LNHDA, CDR2 SQIVND, per germline (reference sequence). The DNA for the CDR3 is TGTGCCAGTTCCGGACAGGGAACTAATGAAAAACTGTTTTTT. It translates to CASSGQGTNEKLFF.

The CDR3 reads CASSIARTGNYGYTF. Written as DNA, the CDR3 is TGTGCCAGCAGCATCGCAAGGACAGGGAACTATGGCTACACCTTC. The rearrangement joins TRBV7-8 to TRBJ1-2; the match to TRBD1 covers 8 bases. The CDR3 spans 15 residues. The J segment lost 2 bases and the V segment lost 5 bases, leaving 7 bases of the junction unmatched. Germline V CDR1 and CDR2: SGHVS, FQNEAQ. The whole variable domain, remainder taken from reference TRBV7-8 and TRBJ1-2, is GAGVSQSPRYKVAKRGQDVALRCDPISGHVSLFWYQQALGQGPEFLTYFQNEAQLDKSGLPSDRFFAERPEGSVSTLKIQRTQQEDSAVYLCASSIARTGNYGYTFGSGTRLTVV.